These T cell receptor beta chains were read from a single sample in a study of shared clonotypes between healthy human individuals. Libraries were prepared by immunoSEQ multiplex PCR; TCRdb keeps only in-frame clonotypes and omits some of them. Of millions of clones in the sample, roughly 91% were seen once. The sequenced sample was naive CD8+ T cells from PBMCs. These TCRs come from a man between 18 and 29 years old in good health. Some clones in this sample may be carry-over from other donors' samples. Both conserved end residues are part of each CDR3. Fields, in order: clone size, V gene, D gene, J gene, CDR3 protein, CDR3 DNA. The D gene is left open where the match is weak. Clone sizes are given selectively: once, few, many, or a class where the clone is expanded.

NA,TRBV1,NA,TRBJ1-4,CTSSPLRYDVRNIATNEKLFF,TGCACCAGCAGCCCTCTTCGGTACGACGTGAGGAACATCGCAACTAATGAAAAACTGTTTTTT
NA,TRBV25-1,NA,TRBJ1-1,CASSESGGGTEAFF,TGTGCCAGCAGTGAATCGGGGGGAGGAACTGAAGCTTTCTTT
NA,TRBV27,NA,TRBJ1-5,CASRQVVGSSNQPQHF,TGTGCCAGCAGGCAGGTTGTGGGTAGTAGCAATCAGCCCCAGCATTTT
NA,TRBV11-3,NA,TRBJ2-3,CASSFGPGGPLGLYTQYF,NA
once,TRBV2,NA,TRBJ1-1,CASSGMGDNTEAFF,TGTGCCAGCAGCGGAATGGGGGATAACACTGAAGCTTTCTTT
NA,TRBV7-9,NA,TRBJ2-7,CASSLGVRLLGGDSEQYF,TGTGCCAGCAGCTTAGGTGTCAGACTATTAGGGGGGGACAGCGAGCAGTACTTC
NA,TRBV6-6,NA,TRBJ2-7,CASSYSSGEISYEQYF,TGTGCCAGCAGTTACAGTTCTGGGGAAATCTCCTACGAGCAGTACTTC
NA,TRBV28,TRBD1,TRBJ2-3,CASSPLLTGASTDTQYF,TGTGCCAGCAGTCCCCTCCTTACAGGGGCGTCGACAGATACGCAGTATTTT
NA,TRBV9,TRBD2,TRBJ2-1,CASSVGREGRTNEQFF,TGTGCCAGCAGCGTAGGGCGGGAGGGCCGGACCAATGAGCAGTTCTTC
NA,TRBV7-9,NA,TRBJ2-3,CASSLVGLPHTQYF,TGTGCCAGCAGCTTAGTTGGGTTACCGCATACGCAGTATTTT
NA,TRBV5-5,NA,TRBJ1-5,CASSLGRSNQPQHF,TGTGCCAGCAGCTTGGGGAGAAGCAATCAGCCCCAGCATTTT
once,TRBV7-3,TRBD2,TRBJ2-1,CASSPKDIRAGVNEQFF,TGTGCCAGCAGCCCCAAAGACATTAGGGCGGGAGTCAATGAGCAGTTCTTC
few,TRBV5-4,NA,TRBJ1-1,CASSLTRSTEAFF,TGTGCCAGCAGCTTGACAAGGAGCACTGAAGCTTTCTTT
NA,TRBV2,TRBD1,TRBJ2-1,CASSGVTGPHNEQFF,TGTGCCAGCAGTGGAGTGACAGGGCCCCACAATGAGCAGTTCTTC
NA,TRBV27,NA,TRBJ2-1,CASSLSGYNFYNEQFF,TGTGCCAGCAGTTTATCGGGATACAACTTCTACAATGAGCAGTTCTTC
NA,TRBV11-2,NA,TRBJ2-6,CASRHQSSGANVLTF,TGTGCCAGCAGACACCAGAGCTCTGGGGCCAACGTCCTGACTTTC
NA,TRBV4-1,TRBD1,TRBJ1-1,CASSYHRGGGPVTEAFF,TGCGCCAGCAGCTATCACAGGGGGGGTGGGCCGGTCACTGAAGCTTTCTTT
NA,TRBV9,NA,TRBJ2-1,CASSATNEQFF,TGTGCCAGCAGCGCGACCAATGAGCAGTTCTTC
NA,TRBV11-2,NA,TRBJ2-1,CASRSRGARQFF,TGTGCCAGCAGGTCAAGGGGGGCACGGCAGTTCTTC
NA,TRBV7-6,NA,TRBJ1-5,CASSLDSNQPQHF,TGTGCCAGCAGCTTGGATAGCAATCAGCCCCAGCATTTT
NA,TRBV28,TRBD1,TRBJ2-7,CASGSFWDSSYEQYF,TGTGCCAGCGGGTCCTTCTGGGACAGCTCCTACGAGCAGTACTTC
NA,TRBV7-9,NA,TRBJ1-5,CASSVRDLDQPQHF,TGTGCCAGCAGCGTCCGGGATCTAGATCAGCCCCAGCATTTT
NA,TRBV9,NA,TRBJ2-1,CASSALGRASYNEQFF,TGTGCCAGCAGCGCCCTGGGTAGGGCTTCTTACAATGAGCAGTTCTTC
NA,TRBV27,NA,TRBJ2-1,CASSLMGSYNEQFF,TGTGCCAGCAGTTTGATGGGATCCTACAATGAGCAGTTCTTC